The clone carrying this T cell receptor (beta chain) was seen ten or more times. Trimming removed 7 bases from V and 7 bases from J, with 17 bases in between. The CDR3 runs 14 residues. Germline values: CDR1 SNHLY, CDR2 FYNNEI. This entry comes from a study of CD8+CD57+ T cells in acquired aplastic anemia. Study details: On average, healthy donors gave some 11 million reads for CD4+ cells.

CDR3 and TCR beta VDJ profiling relied on genomic DNA as the template. TCRdb reprocessed the reads with MiXCR, giving one entry per CDR3 protein. This sample yields around 140,000 distinct CDR3 sequences, of which 41% are seen a single time; 6.5% to 10% belongs to the top ten. V gene TRBV2 combines with J gene TRBJ2-1, with D perhaps matching TRBD2 (6 bases). This sequence was found in a human donor in good health, serving as a control. The sequencing sample was made of sorted CD4+, CD8+, or CD8+CD57+ T cells (not recorded which) from PBMCs. In nucleotides, the CDR3 is TGTGCCAGCATGCGGGGTAACCAGCATAATGAGCAGTTCTTC. It translates to CASMRGNQHNEQFF.